This is a list of T cell receptor beta chains from one sample in a study of OX40 agonist ivuxolimab in advanced cancers. Sequenced by immunoSEQ multiplex PCR; TCRdb stores in-frame clones only, minus some. Counted here are 20,000 or so clones, around 86% occurring once; the ten biggest clones make up 10% to 15%. Specimen: CD4+ or CD8+ T cells sorted from blood, collected in a trial of the OX40 agonist ivuxolimab. These receptors were collected from an adult with an advanced solid tumor such as melanoma, head and neck, liver or kidney cancer. The CDR3 runs from the conserved cysteine through the conserved F or W. A D gene is named only where the DNA matches it firmly. Rows give clone size only sometimes, using once, few, many, or a class for an expanded clone.

cdr3_nt	cdr3_aa	j_call	clone_size	v_call	d_call
TGTGCCAGCAGTGATAGGGGACAGCCAAATCAGCCCCAGCATTTT	CASSDRGQPNQPQHF	TRBJ1-5	NA	TRBV2	TRBD1
TGTGCCAGCTCACCAAAACAGGGCTACGAGCAGTACTTC	CASSPKQGYEQYF	TRBJ2-7	NA	TRBV18	NA
TGTGCCAGCCTACATTCGGACAGTCTCCAAGAGACCCAGTACTTC	CASLHSDSLQETQYF	TRBJ2-5	NA	TRBV6-4	NA
TGTGCCAGCAGCCAATCGGGGTTCTACGAGCAGTACTTC	CASSQSGFYEQYF	TRBJ2-7	once	TRBV16	NA
TGTGCCAGCAAACTAGCGGGAGGCTTGCAGTTCTTC	CASKLAGGLQFF	TRBJ2-1	NA	TRBV4-2	TRBD2
TGCGCCAGCAGCCCTGGACGGACCCACTATGGCTACACCTTC	CASSPGRTHYGYTF	TRBJ1-2	medium-sized	TRBV5-1	NA
TGTGCCAGCAGCCGGGGACGGACGCCCGGAGGCTACACCTTC	CASSRGRTPGGYTF	TRBJ1-2	NA	TRBV7-9	NA
TGTGCCAGCAGCCTAGGACTAGCGGATTACTACGAGCAGTACTTC	CASSLGLADYYEQYF	TRBJ2-7	NA	TRBV7-9	TRBD2
TGTGCCAGCAGCTCCTCTCCGTATGGCTACACCTTC	CASSSSPYGYTF	TRBJ1-2	once	TRBV7-6	NA
TGTGCCAGCAGCTTAGACAGGGCCGAATTGGGCTACGAGCAGTACTTC	CASSLDRAELGYEQYF	TRBJ2-7	NA	TRBV7-2	NA
TGTGCCACCGATAAAGGGGGCTCCAGTCAGCCCCAGCATTTT	CATDKGGSSQPQHF	TRBJ1-5	medium-sized	TRBV2	TRBD1
TGTGCCAGCAGTGAACGAGCGGGGGGTCAAGAGACCCAGTACTTC	CASSERAGGQETQYF	TRBJ2-5	NA	TRBV6-1	TRBD2
TGTGCCAGCAGCTTGCGGGCCCACGTTGCAGTGCCCCTCCACTTT	CASSLRAHVAVPLHF	TRBJ1-6	few	TRBV5-6	NA
TGTGCCAGTAGTCGGTCCGAGGGCACTGAAGCTTTCTTT	CASSRSEGTEAFF	TRBJ1-1	NA	TRBV19	NA
TGTGCCACCAGCAGAGACGGGGGGAATCAGCCCCAGCATTTT	CATSRDGGNQPQHF	TRBJ1-5	NA	TRBV15	NA
TGTGCCTGGAGTGGGGGTGACCCACAAGAGACCCAGTACTTC	CAWSGGDPQETQYF	TRBJ2-5	NA	TRBV30	NA
TGCGCCAGCAGCACCCGGACAGGGAGGGATCAGCCCCAGCATTTT	CASSTRTGRDQPQHF	TRBJ1-5	NA	TRBV4-1	TRBD1
TGTGCCAGCAGCGATCGGGACAGGGTGGATGGAAACACCATATATTTT	CASSDRDRVDGNTIYF	TRBJ1-3	NA	TRBV9	TRBD1